This T cell receptor (beta chain) was sequenced for a study of human T cells and chemical hapten exposure. Study conclusions and caveats: Patch test score was positively correlated with the counts of PT1 expanded TCRs.

This clonotype was found a few times. The antigen remains undetermined. TCRdb passed the RACE reads through MiXCR, listing each CDR3 protein once. The sample shows over 85,000 distinct CDR3 sequences, 11% of them seen only once. Time point indicated: pre-sensitization, week 0. Sample treatment: therapeutic diphenylcyclopropenone sensitization with weekly scalp DPC. The CDR3 is made up of 14 amino acids. CDR1 and CDR2 (germline): MNHNY, SVGAGI (reference sequence). Trimming pared 6 bases from V and 1 base from J, leaving 9 bases between. The chain has TRBV6-6 and TRBJ2-2; perhaps TRBD1 as D (6 bases). The sequences come from whole blood, collected in connection with sensitization to the hapten diphenylcyclopropenone (DPC). The clonotype comes from a woman between 55 and 75 years old with alopecia areata. Some clones in this sample may be carry-over from other donors' samples. The CDR3 DNA reads as TGTGCCAGCAGACGGGGACAGAACACCGGGGAGCTGTTTTTT. Protein sequence: CASRRGQNTGELFF.